These 14 T cell receptor beta chains share one sample of origin, sequenced in a study of T cells in Graves' hyperthyroidism and ophthalmopathy. Amplification yielded TCR beta CDR3 regions, with RNA transcripts as the source. First-round RT-PCR of the TCR CDR3 relied on the HTBI primer set. TCRdb fed the multiplex PCR reads into MiXCR, producing one record per CDR3 protein. Of roughly 840,000 distinct CDR3 sequences listed, about two fifths are singletons. Material for sequencing was blood. The receptor set was obtained from a man aged 18 to 30 with Graves' hyperthyroidism.

This clonotype was detected many times. The junction does not match germline at one end; this may be a read error. V usage is TRBV5-1 and J usage is TRBJ1-1, with TRBD1 as a possible D gene (6 bases). The CDR3 totals 13 residues. CDR1 SGHRS and CDR2 YFSETQ come from the germline V gene. DNA of the CDR3: TGTGCCAGCAGCGCGGACAGGAACACTGAAGCTTTCTTT. This encodes CASSADRNTEAFF.

The chain recombines TRBV2 with TRBJ1-4; 8 nucleotides match TRBD1. This CDR3 has 14 amino acids. Per the germline V gene, CDR1 is SNHLY and CDR2 is FYNNEI. The V segment lost 7 bases and the J segment 4 bases; nucleotides outside the gene matches: 5. Here the CDR3 reads CASTPTGVNEKLFF. The DNA of the CDR3 is TGTGCCAGCACTCCGACAGGGGTTAATGAAAAACTGTTTTTT.

This clonotype was counted only a few times. V usage is TRBV7-8 and J usage is TRBJ1-2; 12 nucleotides match TRBD1. Looked up from germline, CDR1 is SGHVS and CDR2 is FQNEAQ. The V gene end was trimmed by 4 bases and the J gene end by 3 bases; junction bases not matched to a gene: 9. CDR3 length: 17 amino acids. The CDR3 DNA follows: TGTGCCAGCAGCTCTTGGGGACAGGGGGCGATAGACTATGGCTACACCTTC. It yields the protein CASSSWGQGAIDYGYTF.

The chain joins TRBV6-4 to TRBJ2-2, with D tentatively TRBD2 (5 bases). CDR1 and CDR2 from the germline V gene are MRHNA and SNTAGT. Trimming cost V 2 bases and J 0 bases, with 7 bases left between them. The CDR3 totals 15 residues. CDR3 nucleotide sequence: TGTGCCAGCAGTGACGGACTCCCGAACACCGGGGAGCTGTTTTTT. Protein sequence: CASSDGLPNTGELFF.

This chain joins TRBV20-1 and TRBJ2-7, with 9 nucleotides matching TRBD1. The V gene end was trimmed by 1 base and the J gene end by 5 bases; junction bases not matched to a gene: 12. Germline loops: CDR1 DFQATT, CDR2 SNEGSKA (reference sequence). This CDR3 is built from 16 residues. This CDR3 reads CSARAGTGTGRNEQYF. The DNA for the CDR3 is TGCAGTGCTAGAGCTGGGACCGGGACAGGGAGAAACGAGCAGTACTTC.

This clonotype has a handful of counts. Its ends do not fully match the called genes, so a read error is possible. This sequence joins TRBV10-3 and TRBJ2-7; TRBD2 matches 9 bases. The germline V gene has CDR1 ENHRY and CDR2 SYGVKD. This CDR3 region has 14 residues. CDR3 coding DNA: TGTGCCAGCAGTCCCGGTAGCGGGAGTGAAGAGCAGTACTTC. Translated: CASSPGSGSEEQYF.

The chain employs TRBV6-6 and TRBJ1-1; possible D gene TRBD1, 6 bases. The CDR3 covers 12 residues. CDR1 and CDR2 (germline): MNHNY, SVGAGI (reference sequence). Trimming took off 5 bases at V and 7 bases at J, with 11 bases between the two ends. This chain's CDR3 is CASSRGGFEAFF. CDR3 DNA sequence: TGTGCCAGCAGTCGAGGGGGATTTGAAGCTTTCTTT.

The chain links TRBV7-9 to TRBJ2-5, with D possibly matching TRBD2 (5 bases). V was pared by 4 bases and J by 11 bases, with 14 bases between. CDR3 size: 12 residues. Germline-derived CDR1 and CDR2 are SEHNR and FQNEAQ (reference sequence). In nucleotides, the CDR3 is TGTGCCAGCAGCTGGCGGACGGAGGAACAGTACTTC. It encodes CASSWRTEEQYF.

The CDR3 region is CAISGGGAKQYF. CDR3 nucleotide sequence: TGTGCCATCAGTGGAGGGGGGGCAAAGCAGTACTTC. This chain connects TRBV10-3 to TRBJ2-7; tentatively, D is TRBD2 (7 bases). Germline CDR1 and CDR2: ENHRY and SYGVKD. This CDR3 has 12 residues. Trimming removed 4 bases from V and 8 bases from J, with 12 bases in between.

The V and J genes are TRBV9 and TRBJ1-5; D ambiguous. CDR1 is SGDLS, CDR2 YYNGEE, per germline. CDR3 length equals 12 residues. Trimming shortened V by 3 bases and J by 9 bases, and 10 bases separated the two germline ends. The CDR3 here is CASSGFSGPQHF. Written as DNA, the CDR3 is TGTGCCAGCAGCGGGTTTTCCGGGCCCCAGCATTTT. The full variable domain, completed using reference TRBV9 and TRBJ1-5, is DSGVTQTPKHLITATGQRVTLRCSPRSGDLSVYWYQQSLDQGLQFLIQYYNGEERAKGNILERFSAQQFPDLHSELNLSSLELGDSALYFCASSGFSGPQHFGDGTRLSIL.

With respect to this clonotype: A much larger clone is a single base away; this may be a read error. The rearrangement links TRBV2 to TRBJ1-1; unclear D gene. Trimming cost V 7 bases and J 6 bases, with 21 bases left between them. This CDR3 has 15 amino acids. Per germline, CDR1 SNHLY and CDR2 FYNNEI. In DNA form, the CDR3 reads TGTGCCAGCATTCGTATCCAGGCAGATTGGGCTGAAGCTTTCTTT. This codes for CASIRIQADWAEAFF.

This clonotype appeared many times. This rearrangement joins TRBV12-3 or TRBV12-4 to TRBJ1-1; no reliable D call. The CDR3 is 14 residues long. Trimming cost V 5 bases and J 0 bases, with 10 bases left between them. The DNA for the CDR3 is TGTGCCAGCAGTACCCCTATTGTGAACACTGAAGCTTTCTTT. This codes for CASSTPIVNTEAFF.

The chain is built from TRBV7-3 and TRBJ1-5, with D maybe TRBD1 (6 bases). There are 18 residues in the CDR3. Germline CDR1 SGHTA, CDR2 FQGTGA. Trimming took 2 bases from V and 3 from J, leaving 20 bases between them. CDR3 DNA: TGTGCCAGCAGCTTAGAACGTACAGGGCCGCTTAACAATCAGCCCCAGCATTTT. This sequence encodes CASSLERTGPLNNQPQHF.

This sequence joins TRBV6-5 and TRBJ1-1, with D hard to call. The germline V gene encodes CDR1 MNHEY and CDR2 SVGAGI. This CDR3 spans 13 amino acids. V lost 6 bases and J lost 8, with 16 bases in between. This CDR3 is CASSPTRTREAFF. Here the CDR3 DNA reads TGTGCCAGCAGCCCCACCCGGACCCGAGAAGCTTTCTTT.